This T cell receptor beta chain was documented in a study of blood T cells in healthy people across ages. The V end lost 7 bases, the J end lost 3 bases, and 21 bases lay between the germline ends. The CDR3 spans 15 residues. Germline V gene lookup returns CDR1 SQVTM and CDR2 ANQGSEA. Alongside a J-beta primer mix, a sample-barcoded 5' primer served in a second PCR lasting roughly 6 to 11 cycles. TCRdb called the 5' RACE reads again in MiXCR, with one record for every CDR3 protein. The sample yields approximately 1.5 million distinct CDR3 sequences, about 31% seen once. Sample: blood. This TCR was recovered from a woman aged 30 to 39 in good health. The chain joins TRBV29-1 to TRBJ1-1; D perhaps matches TRBD1 (5 bases). This CDR3 reads CSATGTGRVDTEAFF. CDR3 coding DNA: TGCAGCGCCACCGGGACTGGAAGAGTAGACACTGAAGCTTTCTTT. Full variable domain (outside the CDR3, taken from reference TRBV29-1 and TRBJ1-1): SAVISQKPSRDICQRGTSLTIQCQVDSQVTMMFWYRQQPGQSLTLIATANQGSEATYESGFVIDKFPISRPNLTFSTLTVSNMSPEDSSIYLCSATGTGRVDTEAFFGQGTRLTVV.